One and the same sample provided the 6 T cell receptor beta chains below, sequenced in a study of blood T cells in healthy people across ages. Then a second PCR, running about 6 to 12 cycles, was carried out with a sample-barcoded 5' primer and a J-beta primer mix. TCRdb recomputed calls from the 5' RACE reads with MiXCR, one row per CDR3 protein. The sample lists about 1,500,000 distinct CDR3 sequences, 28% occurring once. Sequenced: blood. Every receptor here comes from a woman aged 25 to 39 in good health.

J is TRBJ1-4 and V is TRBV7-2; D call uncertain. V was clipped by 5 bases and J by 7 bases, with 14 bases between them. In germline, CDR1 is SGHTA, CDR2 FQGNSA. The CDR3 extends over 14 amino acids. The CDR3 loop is CASSHGGSREKLFF. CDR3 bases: TGTGCCAGCAGCCACGGAGGTAGCCGTGAAAAACTGTTTTTT.

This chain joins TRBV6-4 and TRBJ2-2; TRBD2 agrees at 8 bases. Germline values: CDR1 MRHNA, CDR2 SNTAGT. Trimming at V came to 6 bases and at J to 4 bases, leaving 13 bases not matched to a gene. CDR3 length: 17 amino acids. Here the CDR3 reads CASSPVGGLGSTGELFF. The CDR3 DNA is TGTGCCAGCAGCCCCGTCGGGGGACTAGGGAGCACCGGGGAGCTGTTTTTT.

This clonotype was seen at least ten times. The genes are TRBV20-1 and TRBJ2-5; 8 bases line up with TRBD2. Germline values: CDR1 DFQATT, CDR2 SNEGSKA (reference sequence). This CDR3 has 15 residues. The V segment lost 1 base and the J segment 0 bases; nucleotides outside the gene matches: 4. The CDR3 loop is CSARGRLANQETQYF. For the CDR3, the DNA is TGCAGTGCTAGAGGGAGACTAGCGAACCAAGAGACCCAGTACTTC.

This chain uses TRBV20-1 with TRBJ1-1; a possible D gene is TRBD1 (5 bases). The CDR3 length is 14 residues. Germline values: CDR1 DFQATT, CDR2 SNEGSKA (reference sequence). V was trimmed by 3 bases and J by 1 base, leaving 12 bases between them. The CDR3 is CSARVLQGNTEAFF. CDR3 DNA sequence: TGCAGTGCTAGGGTTCTTCAGGGGAACACTGAAGCTTTCTTT.

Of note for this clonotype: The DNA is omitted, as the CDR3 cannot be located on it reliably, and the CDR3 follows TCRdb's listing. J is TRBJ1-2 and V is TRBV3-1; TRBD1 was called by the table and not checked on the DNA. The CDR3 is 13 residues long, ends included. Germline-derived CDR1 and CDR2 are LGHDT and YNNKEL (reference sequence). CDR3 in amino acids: CAGSQGTDYGCTF.

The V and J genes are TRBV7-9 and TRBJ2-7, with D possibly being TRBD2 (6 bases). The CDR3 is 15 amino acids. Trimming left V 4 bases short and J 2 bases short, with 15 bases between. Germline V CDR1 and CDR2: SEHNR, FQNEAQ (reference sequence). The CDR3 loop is CASSSEGTPAYEQYF. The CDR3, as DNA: TGTGCCAGCAGCTCGGAAGGGACTCCCGCCTACGAGCAGTACTTC. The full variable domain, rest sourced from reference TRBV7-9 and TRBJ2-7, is DTGVSQNPRHKITKRGQNVTFRCDPISEHNRLYWYRQTLGQGPEFLTYFQNEAQLEKSRLLSDRFSAERPKGSFSTLEIQRTEQGDSAMYLCASSSEGTPAYEQYFGPGTRLTVT.